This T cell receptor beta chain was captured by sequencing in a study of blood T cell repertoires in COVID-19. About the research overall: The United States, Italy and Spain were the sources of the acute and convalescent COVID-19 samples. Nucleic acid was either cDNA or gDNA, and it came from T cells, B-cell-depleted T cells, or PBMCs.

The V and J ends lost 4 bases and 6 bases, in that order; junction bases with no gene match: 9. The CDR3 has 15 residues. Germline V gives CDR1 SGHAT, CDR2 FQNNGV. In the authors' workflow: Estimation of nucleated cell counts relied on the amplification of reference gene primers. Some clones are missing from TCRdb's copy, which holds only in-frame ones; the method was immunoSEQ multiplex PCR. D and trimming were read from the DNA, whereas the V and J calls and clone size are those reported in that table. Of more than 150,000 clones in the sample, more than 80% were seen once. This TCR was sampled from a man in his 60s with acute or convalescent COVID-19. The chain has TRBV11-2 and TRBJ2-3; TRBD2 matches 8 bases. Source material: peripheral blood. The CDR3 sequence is CASSSSRGGWDTQYF. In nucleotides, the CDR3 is TGTGCCAGCAGCTCCTCCCGGGGGGGTTGGGATACGCAGTATTTT. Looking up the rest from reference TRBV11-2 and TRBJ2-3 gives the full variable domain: EAGVAQSPRYKIIEKRQSVAFWCNPISGHATLYWYQQILGQGPKLLIQFQNNGVVDDSQLPKDRFSAERLKGVDSTLKIQPAKLEDSAVYLCASSSSRGGWDTQYFGPGTRLTVL.